Listed below are T cell receptor beta chains from one sample, sequenced in a study of early T cells in non-severe SARS-CoV-2 infection. From the 5' RACE reads, TCRdb called clonotypes with MiXCR, one entry per CDR3 protein. The sample contains some 66,000 distinct CDR3 sequences, approximately 13% of which appear only once. The sample taken for sequencing was whole blood. Receptors originate from an adult who was a healthcare worker with PCR-confirmed SARS-CoV-2 infection or an uninfected control (not recorded which). The CDR3 runs from the conserved cysteine through the conserved F or W. D genes are given only for firm matches. Size is omitted from some rows. Given values are once, few, many or a class for expanded clones.

V: TRBV29-1
size: many
D: .
J: TRBJ2-3
DNA: TGCAGCGTTGACCCCGGGGATACGCAGTATTTT
CDR3: CSVDPGDTQYF

V: TRBV28
size: .
D: TRBD1
J: TRBJ2-7
DNA: TGTGCCAGCCGGTCTACAGGGGGGACCTACGAGCAGTACTTC
CDR3: CASRSTGGTYEQYF

V: TRBV29-1
size: few
D: .
J: TRBJ2-7
DNA: TGTAGCGTTCATATCAGCTACGAGCAGTACTTC
CDR3: CSVHISYEQYF

V: TRBV11-2
size: few
D: .
J: TRBJ2-1
DNA: TGTGCCAGCAGCCCGGAGGGACTTTTCTCCTACAATGAGCAGTTCTTC
CDR3: CASSPEGLFSYNEQFF

V: TRBV14
size: many
D: TRBD1
J: TRBJ2-7
DNA: TGTGCCAGCAGCCCGGGGACAGGGGGAGCGATGGGGCACTTCTACGAGCAGTACTTC
CDR3: CASSPGTGGAMGHFYEQYF

V: TRBV7-8
size: .
D: .
J: TRBJ1-2
DNA: TGTGCCAGCAGCCAGACGTTTGCGGGTTATGGCTACACCTTC
CDR3: CASSQTFAGYGYTF

V: TRBV20-1
size: .
D: .
J: TRBJ2-5
DNA: TGCAGTGCTACTACCAATTGGTACCAAGAGACCCAGTACTTC
CDR3: CSATTNWYQETQYF

V: TRBV2
size: many
D: .
J: TRBJ2-7
DNA: TGTGCCAGCAGTATGGGACTTTTCCCCTACGAGCAGTACTTC
CDR3: CASSMGLFPYEQYF

V: TRBV10-3
size: few
D: .
J: TRBJ1-2
DNA: TGTGCCATCAACCCGGGGCAGGATTATGGCTACACCTTC
CDR3: CAINPGQDYGYTF

V: TRBV9
size: few
D: .
J: TRBJ1-1
DNA: TGTGCCAGCAGCGTAGCTGGCAAGGGGCTTATGACTGAAGCTTTCTTT
CDR3: CASSVAGKGLMTEAFF

V: TRBV20-1
size: .
D: .
J: TRBJ2-5
DNA: TGCAGTGCCGTCGGACAGACCCAAGAGACCCAGTACTTC
CDR3: CSAVGQTQETQYF

V: TRBV7-2
size: few
D: .
J: TRBJ2-3
DNA: TGTGCCAGCAGCCCCCTGGGGGTTACAGATACGCAGTATTTT
CDR3: CASSPLGVTDTQYF

V: TRBV6-6
size: many
D: .
J: TRBJ1-2
DNA: TGTGCCAGCAGTCCCCAGGTCCCTACTAACTATGGCTACACCTTC
CDR3: CASSPQVPTNYGYTF

V: TRBV3-1
size: many
D: .
J: TRBJ1-2
DNA: TGTGCCAGCAGCCGGGGGAACTATGGCTACACCTTC
CDR3: CASSRGNYGYTF

V: TRBV20-1
size: .
D: .
J: TRBJ2-3
DNA: TGCAGTGCTAGATTCTCCCCTGGCTCAGATACGCAGTATTTT
CDR3: CSARFSPGSDTQYF

V: TRBV6-2/TRBV6-3
size: many
D: TRBD2
J: TRBJ2-3
DNA: TGTGCCAGCAACAAGCGGCGGGGGAGCACAGATACGCAGTATTTT
CDR3: CASNKRRGSTDTQYF

V: TRBV12-3/TRBV12-4
size: many
D: .
J: TRBJ2-3
DNA: TGTGCCAGCAGTCGACCCCGGGACCCTAGCACAGATACGCAGTATTTT
CDR3: CASSRPRDPSTDTQYF

V: TRBV28
size: few
D: .
J: TRBJ1-2
DNA: TGTGCCAGCAGTCCGGGGCACTATGGCTACACCTTC
CDR3: CASSPGHYGYTF

V: TRBV29-1
size: few
D: .
J: TRBJ1-2
DNA: TGCAGCGTTGGCGAGGGAGGGTTGGATGGCTACACCTTC
CDR3: CSVGEGGLDGYTF

V: TRBV7-2
size: many
D: .
J: TRBJ2-5
DNA: TGTGCCAGCAGCTTAAGGATCTCAGGCCGCCAAGAGACCCAGTACTTC
CDR3: CASSLRISGRQETQYF

V: TRBV19
size: .
D: TRBD2
J: TRBJ2-7
DNA: TGTGCCAGTAGAGGTAGGAGCGGGAGTTCGGGAGAGCAGTACTTC
CDR3: CASRGRSGSSGEQYF

V: TRBV7-9
size: few
D: TRBD1
J: TRBJ2-1
DNA: TGTGCCAGCAGCTCGACAGGGCCCAATGAGCAGTTCTTC
CDR3: CASSSTGPNEQFF

V: TRBV6-2/TRBV6-3
size: .
D: TRBD1
J: TRBJ2-3
DNA: TGTGCCAGTCTGGGACAGGGGTTCCCAGATACGCAGTATTTT
CDR3: CASLGQGFPDTQYF

V: TRBV4-3
size: few
D: .
J: TRBJ2-1
DNA: TGCGCCAGCAGCCCCTCCGGACTGGACTACAATGAGCAGTTCTTC
CDR3: CASSPSGLDYNEQFF

V: TRBV28
size: few
D: TRBD1
J: TRBJ1-2
DNA: TGTGCCAGCAGACCCGGGACAGGGGGCGAGTATGGCTACACCTTC
CDR3: CASRPGTGGEYGYTF

V: TRBV3-1
size: .
D: TRBD1
J: TRBJ2-1
DNA: TGTGCCAGCAGCCCGACAGGGTCCTACAATGAGCAGTTCTTC
CDR3: CASSPTGSYNEQFF

V: TRBV19
size: .
D: .
J: TRBJ2-7
DNA: TGTGCCAGTAGTATAAGGGAGAAGGACGAGCAGTACTTC
CDR3: CASSIREKDEQYF

V: TRBV5-1
size: many
D: TRBD2
J: TRBJ2-7
DNA: TGCGCCAGCAGGACTAGCGGGAGTATGTACGAGCAGTACTTC
CDR3: CASRTSGSMYEQYF

V: TRBV29-1
size: few
D: TRBD1
J: TRBJ1-1
DNA: TGCAGCTACCGGGACAGGGTGAACACTGAAGCTTTCTTT
CDR3: CSYRDRVNTEAFF

V: TRBV5-1
size: .
D: TRBD2
J: TRBJ2-3
DNA: TGCGCCAGCAGCTACGGAGGGAGCGGGAGTGGGACAGATACGCAGTATTTT
CDR3: CASSYGGSGSGTDTQYF

V: TRBV7-9
size: .
D: .
J: TRBJ2-1
DNA: TGTGCCAGCAGCCCAGAGGTTCCACTGTATGAGCAGTTCTTC
CDR3: CASSPEVPLYEQFF

V: TRBV7-2
size: .
D: .
J: TRBJ2-3
DNA: TGTGCCAGCAGCTTAGACAGACAGACTAGCACAGATACGCAGTATTTT
CDR3: CASSLDRQTSTDTQYF

V: TRBV9
size: .
D: .
J: TRBJ2-3
DNA: TGTGCCAGCAGCGCGGGTGTTACGGGTACGCAGTATTTT
CDR3: CASSAGVTGTQYF

V: TRBV28
size: .
D: .
J: TRBJ1-4
DNA: TGTGCCAGCAGTTTCCGAGAAAAACTGTTTTTT
CDR3: CASSFREKLFF

V: TRBV18
size: .
D: .
J: TRBJ1-1
DNA: TGTGCCAGCTCCGTCGGGAAGGAGGTTAACACTGAAGCTTTCTTT
CDR3: CASSVGKEVNTEAFF

V: TRBV14
size: .
D: .
J: TRBJ2-7
DNA: TGTGCCAGCAGCCTTAAAGCATCTACCTCCTACGAGCAGTACTTC
CDR3: CASSLKASTSYEQYF

V: TRBV28
size: medium-sized
D: .
J: TRBJ1-2
DNA: TGTGCCAGCAGTTTATGGGACGGCTACACCTTC
CDR3: CASSLWDGYTF

V: TRBV29-1
size: .
D: .
J: TRBJ2-7
DNA: TGCAGCGCTAAAGGGGCCTCAGGGGAGCAGTACTTC
CDR3: CSAKGASGEQYF

V: TRBV27
size: .
D: TRBD1
J: TRBJ1-5
DNA: TGTGCCAGCAGCGCCAGACAGGGAGAAAATCAGCCCCAGCATTTT
CDR3: CASSARQGENQPQHF

V: TRBV10-1
size: .
D: .
J: TRBJ2-1
DNA: TGCGCCAGCAGTGATCTAGTGGACCACAATGAGCAGTTCTTC
CDR3: CASSDLVDHNEQFF

V: TRBV15
size: few
D: TRBD1
J: TRBJ2-7
DNA: TGTGCCACCAGTGAGGAAACTGGGACAGGGGGTTTCGAGCAGTACTTC
CDR3: CATSEETGTGGFEQYF

V: TRBV10-3
size: .
D: TRBD1
J: TRBJ1-2
DNA: TGTGCCATCAATCAACAGGGGAACTATGGCTACACCTTC
CDR3: CAINQQGNYGYTF